The rows below give T cell receptor beta chains drawn from one sample of a study of human T cells and chemical hapten exposure. TCRdb reanalysed the RACE reads using MiXCR and keeps one entry per CDR3 protein. Of tens of thousands of distinct CDR3 sequences listed, approximately 9.6% are singletons. The input for sequencing was whole blood, taken in connection with sensitization to the hapten diphenylcyclopropenone (DPC). The receptor set was obtained from a woman younger than 45 with alopecia areata. Some clones in this sample may be carry-over from other donors' samples. Each CDR3 is given with its conserved first and last residue. D genes are given only for firm matches. Size is omitted from some rows. Given values are once, few, many or a class for expanded clones.

size: NA; D: NA; J: TRBJ2-3; V: TRBV9; length: 14; DNA: TGTGCCAGCAGCGTGGGACTCAGGGCAGATACGCAGTATTTT; CDR3: CASSVGLRADTQYF
size: NA; D: TRBD2; J: TRBJ2-2; V: TRBV5-1; length: 19; DNA: TGCGCCAGCAGCGACCACACCGGGACTAGCGGGGGGGCCGCCGGGGAGCTGTTTTTT; CDR3: CASSDHTGTSGGAAGELFF
size: NA; D: NA; J: TRBJ2-7; V: TRBV7-8; length: 14; DNA: TGTGCCAGCAGCCCGATGACAAGTACCTACGAGCAGTACTTC; CDR3: CASSPMTSTYEQYF
size: NA; D: NA; J: TRBJ1-5; V: TRBV20-1; length: 13; DNA: TGCAGTGCTAGAGGGGACTTAAATCAGCCCCAGCATTTT; CDR3: CSARGDLNQPQHF
size: NA; D: NA; J: TRBJ2-7; V: TRBV30; length: 11; DNA: TGTGCCTGGAGTGCTCACTACGAGCAGTACTTC; CDR3: CAWSAHYEQYF
size: few; D: NA; J: TRBJ2-1; V: TRBV28; length: 14; DNA: TGTGCCAGCAGGCATCCCGGGGTTCTCAATGAGCAGTTCTTC; CDR3: CASRHPGVLNEQFF
size: NA; D: NA; J: TRBJ2-5; V: TRBV9; length: 19; DNA: TGTGCCAGCAGCGTAGATCCCCTATGGCTAGCGAGTTCCCAAGAGACCCAGTACTTC; CDR3: CASSVDPLWLASSQETQYF
size: NA; D: NA; J: TRBJ2-3; V: TRBV12-3/TRBV12-4; length: 12; DNA: TGTGCCAGCAGTTCCCCACCCCAAACGCAGTATTTT; CDR3: CASSSPPQTQYF
size: many; D: NA; J: TRBJ2-1; V: TRBV28; length: 14; DNA: TGTGCCAGCAGTTTATCTGACTCCTACAATGAGCAGTTCTTC; CDR3: CASSLSDSYNEQFF
size: many; D: NA; J: TRBJ1-1; V: TRBV6-2/TRBV6-3; length: 13; DNA: TGTGCCAGCAGCCCGGTGACAGGCGCTGAAGCTTTCTTT; CDR3: CASSPVTGAEAFF